Shown below are 22 T cell receptor beta chains from a single sample sequenced in a study of T cells in pancreatic ductal adenocarcinoma listed by TCRdb under 2017. Selected pancreatic ductal adenocarcinoma patients had undergone surgery without neoadjuvant therapy. Library preparation used the immunoSEQ multiplex PCR assay. Not all clones reach the TCRdb copy of this immuneACCESS table, which keeps in-frame sequences only. Checked studies attribute under half of the gap to unresolved V genes and leave the rest unexplained. In this sample the table shows about 2,500 clones, around 74% of which occur a single time. Of the sample, roughly 13% falls within the top ten clones. Material: pancreatic tumor tissue. These receptor sequences come from a human donor with pancreatic ductal adenocarcinoma.

The V and J genes are TRBV7-9 and TRBJ1-1; 7 bases line up with TRBD1. J lost 7 bases, V lost 4 bases, and 9 bases had no gene match. This CDR3 spans 14 amino acids. Germline assignment: CDR1 SEHNR and CDR2 FQNEAQ (reference sequence). The CDR3 is CASSSGQLAGEAFF. CDR3 nucleotides: TGTGCCAGCAGCTCGGGACAGCTGGCGGGTGAAGCTTTCTTT.

The chain carries TRBV7-9 and TRBJ1-2; tentatively, D is TRBD1 (5 bases). The CDR3 length is 13 residues. CDR1 is SEHNR, CDR2 FQNEAQ, per germline (reference sequence). The ends were cut back, 5 bases at V and 8 bases at J, with 15 bases in the middle. CDR3: CASSTGGPVGYTF. The CDR3 DNA sequence: TGTGCCAGCAGCACAGGAGGCCCCGTGGGCTACACCTTC.

Note on this clone: One junction end disagrees with the germline gene, perhaps due to a read error. V and J are TRBV7-3 and TRBJ2-1, with D possibly TRBD1 on 5 matching bases. CDR3 length equals 12 residues. Germline CDR1 reads SGHTA; CDR2 reads FQGTGA. DNA for the CDR3: TGCGCCAGCAGCCATGGGGCGCATGAGCAGTTCTTC. This codes for CASSHGAHEQFF.

This clone appeared once. J is TRBJ1-5 and V is TRBV5-4, with TRBD1 identical over 10 bases. V was clipped by 4 bases and J by 7 bases; unmatched bases: 11. Germline-derived CDR1 and CDR2 are SGHNT and YYREEE (reference sequence). CDR3 size: 16 residues. CDR3 nucleotides: TGTGCCAGCAGCGCCTCGACAGGGGGCGCCGGGCAGCCCCAGCATTTT. This codes for CASSASTGGAGQPQHF.

The CDR3 spells CAWRRVAGSETQYF. CDR3 DNA: TGTGCCTGGAGGCGAGTAGCGGGAAGCGAGACCCAGTACTTC. The gene calls are TRBV30 and TRBJ2-5; 8 nucleotides align to TRBD2. Germline V gene sequence: CDR1 GTSNPN, CDR2 SVGIG (reference sequence). Trimming took 3 bases from V and 5 from J; bases not matched to a gene: 8. The CDR3 has 14 amino acids.

A note on this clone: In the same sample, other DNA sequences code for this CDR3. The genes are TRBV7-6 and TRBJ2-2, with 7 positions matching TRBD1. Germline assignment: CDR1 SGHVS and CDR2 FNYEAQ. The ends lost 2 bases at V and 2 bases at J; junction bases unmatched: 5. The CDR3 extends over 16 amino acids. This CDR3 is CASSLRGGQNTGELFF. The CDR3 region has the DNA TGTGCCAGCAGCTTAAGAGGGGGCCAAAACACCGGGGAGCTGTTTTTT.

The chain uses TRBV7-5 and TRBJ1-3; no check of the table's D call, TRBD1, against the DNA was made. TRBV7-5 is reported as a pseudogene. The CDR3 totals 14 residues. CDR3 sequence (DNA): TGTGCCAGCAGCTGGTTGGACAGGGTACACACCATATATTTT. Amino acids: CASSWLDRVHTIYF.

This clone was counted only a few times. CDR3 region: CASSLVPGEGANVLTF. CDR3 bases: TGCGCCAGCAGCTTGGTTCCGGGAGAAGGGGCCAACGTCCTGACTTTC. This chain connects TRBV5-1 to TRBJ2-6; the D gene is possibly TRBD2 (6 bases). The CDR3 is 16 residues long. The germline V gene has CDR1 SGHRS and CDR2 YFSETQ. Trimming took off 0 bases at V and 4 bases at J, with 11 bases between the two ends.

This chain joins TRBV2 and TRBJ2-5; possible D gene TRBD1, 5 bases. Trimming took off 4 bases at V and 7 bases at J, with 10 bases between the two ends. Per the germline V gene, CDR1 is SNHLY and CDR2 is FYNNEI. The CDR3 sequence is 12 residues long. Here the CDR3 reads CASSVGQGTQYF. DNA for the CDR3: TGTGCCAGCAGTGTTGGGCAGGGGACCCAGTACTTC.

This clone appeared a single time. The chain employs TRBV11-1 and TRBJ1-4; 8 positions match TRBD1. V shed 0 bases, J shed 8 bases, and the junction held 8 bases outside the gene matches. CDR3 length equals 16 residues. The germline V gene encodes CDR1 SGHAT and CDR2 FQDESV (reference sequence). CDR3 nucleotides: TGTGCCAGCAGCTTAGCGGGCAGGGGGCGCATCGAAAAACTGTTTTTT. As protein: CASSLAGRGRIEKLFF.

The chain has TRBV29-1 and TRBJ2-1; tentatively, D is TRBD1 or TRBD2 (5 bases each). Germline CDR1 is SQVTM and CDR2 is ANQGSEA. This CDR3 spans 16 amino acids. V shed 0 bases and J shed 7 bases, with 19 bases lying between them. CDR3 sequence (DNA): TGCAGCGTTGAAGACCCGGGACCCCTCCAGCGAAATGAGCAGTTCTTC. This encodes CSVEDPGPLQRNEQFF.

The chain uses TRBV5-4 and TRBJ2-1; 8 nucleotides line up with TRBD1. This CDR3 has 15 amino acids. The ends lost 0 bases at V and 12 bases at J; junction bases unmatched: 11. Germline V lookup: CDR1 SGHNT, CDR2 YYREEE (reference sequence). The chain's CDR3 is CASSLGDRPHYGQFF. CDR3 DNA sequence: TGTGCCAGCAGCTTGGGGGACAGGCCTCACTACGGGCAGTTCTTC.

This chain joins TRBV7-9 and TRBJ2-1, with 14 bases aligning to TRBD2. The CDR3 consists of 15 residues. The germline CDR1 and CDR2 sequences are SEHNR and FQNEAQ (reference sequence). After removal of 10 bases from V and 5 bases from J, the junction contained 7 bases not matched to a gene. CDR3 sequence reads: CAIQGLAGVDNEQFF. The CDR3, as DNA: TGTGCCATCCAGGGACTAGCGGGAGTCGACAATGAGCAGTTCTTC. The complete variable domain, with remaining parts taken from reference TRBV7-9 and TRBJ2-1, reads DTGVSQNPRHKITKRGQNVTFRCDPISEHNRLYWYRQTLGQGPEFLTYFQNEAQLEKSRLLSDRFSAERPKGSFSTLEIQRTEQGDSAMYLCAIQGLAGVDNEQFFGPGTRLTVL.

The V gene is TRBV19, the J gene TRBJ1-2; TRBD1 matches at 9 bases. This CDR3 is built from 13 residues. V shed 5 bases, J shed 8 bases, and the junction held 6 bases outside the gene matches. Germline V gene sequence: CDR1 LNHDA, CDR2 SQIVND (reference sequence). CDR3 DNA sequence: TGTGCCAGTAGTCTACAGGGGGCTGGGGGCTACACCTTC. It is translated as CASSLQGAGGYTF.

The genes are TRBV18 and TRBJ2-7, with a weak D call TRBD2 (5 bases). Germline V gives CDR1 KGHSH, CDR2 LQKENI. Trimming left V 2 bases short and J 1 base short, with 9 bases between. The CDR3 loop spans 14 amino acids. The DNA for the CDR3 is TGTGCCAGCTCACCAGCAGCGGAGTCCTACGAGCAGTACTTC. This encodes CASSPAAESYEQYF.

This clone has just a few counts. This sequence joins TRBV2 and TRBJ2-7, with TRBD1 matching over 7 bases. The germline gives CDR1 SNHLY, CDR2 FYNNEI. V dropped 7 bases and J dropped 5; count of bases not matched to a gene: 8. The CDR3 runs 13 residues. CDR3 in DNA: TGTGCCAGCACCACTACAGGGGTCGACGAGCAGTACTTC. Translating it yields CASTTTGVDEQYF. Looking up the rest from reference TRBV2 and TRBJ2-7 gives the full variable domain: EPEVTQTPSHQVTQMGQEVILRCVPISNHLYFYWYRQILGQKVEFLVSFYNNEISEKSEIFDDQFSVERPDGSNFTLKIRSTKLEDSAMYFCASTTTGVDEQYFGPGTRLTVT.

The chain has TRBV18 and TRBJ2-7; no reliable D call. This CDR3 is 12 amino acids long. V was trimmed by 1 base and J by 6 bases, leaving 7 bases between them. Looked up from germline, CDR1 is KGHSH and CDR2 is LQKENI. Written as DNA, the CDR3 is TGTGCCAGCTCACCACTCTGGGGCGAGCAGTACTTC. Protein: CASSPLWGEQYF.

This clone was found once. The V gene is TRBV7-9, the J gene TRBJ2-2; 9 positions match TRBD1. This CDR3 contains 15 residues. Germline CDR1 SEHNR, CDR2 FQNEAQ (reference sequence). Germline trimming cut 5 bases from V and 8 bases from J; bases unmatched to any gene: 9. The CDR3 DNA reads as TGTGCCAGCAGCGACGGACAGGGGAGTTCGGGGGAGCTGTTTTTT. Protein sequence: CASSDGQGSSGELFF.

V usage is TRBV4-3 and J usage is TRBJ2-1, with a tentative D call TRBD2 (6 bases). Trimming stripped 0 bases from V and 1 base from J, with 10 bases between. Germline CDR1 and CDR2: LGHNA and YSLEER. The CDR3 contains 16 residues. CDR3 protein: CASSQDLGGSYNEQFF. The CDR3, as DNA: TGCGCCAGCAGCCAAGATCTGGGGGGATCCTACAATGAGCAGTTCTTC.

The chain uses TRBV4-3 and TRBJ2-4; D is ambiguous. The CDR3 spans 18 residues. The V and J ends lost 0 bases and 5 bases respectively, with 20 bases between them. Germline-derived CDR1 and CDR2 are LGHNA and YSLEER. CDR3 residues: CASSQDVRVNSLQNIQYF. In nucleotides, the CDR3 is TGCGCCAGCAGCCAAGATGTGCGAGTGAATAGCTTGCAAAACATTCAGTACTTC.

The V gene is TRBV7-6, the J gene TRBJ1-6, with unresolved D. The V gene lost 0 bases and the J gene lost 6 bases, with 6 bases spanning the gap. Germline V gene sequence: CDR1 SGHVS, CDR2 FNYEAQ. CDR3 length: 14 residues. The CDR3 reads CASSLAGPNSPLHF. For the CDR3, the DNA is TGTGCCAGCAGCTTAGCAGGGCCTAATTCACCCCTCCACTTT. Full variable domain (remainder filled in from reference TRBV7-6 and TRBJ1-6): GAGVSQSPRYKVTKRGQDVALRCDPISGHVSLYWYRQALGQGPEFLTYFNYEAQQDKSGLPNDRFSAERPEGSISTLTIQRTEQRDSAMYRCASSLAGPNSPLHFGNGTRLTVT.

The gene calls are TRBV7-2 and TRBJ2-7, with 8 positions matching TRBD1. V trimming: 5 bases; J trimming: 7 bases; junction bases outside the gene matches: 16. This CDR3 has 16 residues. Germline loops: CDR1 SGHTA, CDR2 FQGNSA. Here the CDR3 reads CASSPATGASSGEQYF. The CDR3 coding sequence is TGTGCCAGCAGCCCGGCGACAGGGGCCTCCTCTGGGGAGCAGTACTTC.